The T cell receptor beta chain described here comes from a study of T cells in Graves' hyperthyroidism and ophthalmopathy. Study-level results: The model's output predicted ophthalmopathy at a median of around 7 months prior to onset. Within blood appeared most thyroid clonotypes that had expanded above 0.001.

An absence of ophthalmopathy progression within 18 months meant stable Graves' hyperthyroidism. Patients aged 18 to 65 had newly diagnosed hyperthyroidism of under 2 months' duration. This clonotype was detected ten times or more. Its target is not known. Per the germline V gene, CDR1 is LGHDT and CDR2 is YNNKEL (reference sequence). The CDR3 contains 18 residues. V dropped 0 bases and J dropped 8; count of bases not matched to a gene: 14. Amplification of TCR beta CDR3 regions was performed using RNA transcripts as template. The HTBI primer set drove a first-round RT-PCR of the TCR CDR3. TCRdb called the multiplex PCR reads again in MiXCR, with one record for every CDR3 protein. This table has approximately 330,000 distinct CDR3 sequences, around 20% appearing once.

Sequenced input: blood. The receptor comes from a woman aged 50 to 60 with Graves' hyperthyroidism. The chain uses TRBV3-1 and TRBJ2-1; 9 positions match TRBD2. The CDR3 protein is CASSQDLAGGRLYDEQFF. The CDR3 coding sequence is TGTGCCAGCAGCCAAGATCTGGCGGGAGGGCGGTTGTACGATGAGCAGTTCTTC.